The 30 T cell receptor beta chains in this list originate from one sample, sequenced in a study of blood T cell repertoires in COVID-19 (dated by TCRdb to 2018 to 2021). The method behind the library was the immunoSEQ multiplex PCR assay. TCRdb took over this immuneACCESS table, retaining in-frame rearrangements with V and J assigned. Such tables are incomplete; in checked studies, under half of the missing clones stem from an unresolved V gene, and the remainder is unexplained. Within this sample are under 250,000 clones, with 86% of them counted one time only. The ten largest clonotypes hold around 5.9% of the sample. The sequencing sample was made of peripheral blood. The receptor source for this set is a man aged 60-69 years with acute or convalescent COVID-19.

The V call is TRBV3-1 (or the pseudogene TRBV3-2), the J call TRBJ2-4; 13 positions match TRBD2. The CDR3 spans 19 residues. J lost 8 bases, V lost 1 base, and 14 bases had no gene match. CDR1 and CDR2 (germline): LGHDT, YNNKEL (reference sequence). As DNA, the CDR3 is TGTGCCAGCAGCCAAGGAACTAGCGGGAGGGCCAGGGGATGGGACATTCAGTACTTC. This encodes CASSQGTSGRARGWDIQYF.

This clone has only a few counts. The chain uses TRBV5-5 and TRBJ1-4; D is undetermined. The CDR3 has 16 amino acids. Trimming took 8 bases from V and 8 from J, leaving 25 bases between them. Per the germline V gene, CDR1 is SGHKS and CDR2 is YYEKEE (reference sequence). As DNA, the CDR3 is TGTGCCAGTGGGAGGGAGACGGCGTCGTTTTCCGAAAAACTGTTTTTT. It is translated as CASGRETASFSEKLFF.

Comments on this clone: One end of the junction is discordant with germline, which a read error may explain. This chain links TRBV7-7 with TRBJ2-5, with TRBD2 matching 15 bases. Germline CDR1 SSHAT, CDR2 FNYEAQ (reference sequence). This CDR3 is built from 17 residues. The CDR3 DNA reads TGTGCTAGCAGCCCGATAGGGACTAGCGGGAGGCGGGAGACCCAGTACTTC. Translating gives CASSPIGTSGRRETQYF.

V is TRBV28 and J is TRBJ1-2; TRBD1 matches 9 bases. The CDR3 length is 12 residues. Per the germline V gene, CDR1 is MDHEN and CDR2 is SYDVKM. Trimming cost V 8 bases and J 9 bases; bases outside gene matches: 7. DNA for the CDR3: TGTGCCAGCGCTGGGGACAGGGTTAGCTACACCTTC. It yields the protein CASAGDRVSYTF.

The rearrangement uses TRBV19 and TRBJ1-3; no firm D call. V shed 6 bases and J shed 1 base, with 16 bases lying between them. The germline V gene encodes CDR1 LNHDA and CDR2 SQIVND (reference sequence). The CDR3 has 16 amino acids. The CDR3 region is CASRPTGYGSGNTIYF. CDR3 coding DNA: TGTGCCAGTAGGCCCACGGGTTACGGATCTGGAAACACCATATATTTT.

V and J are TRBV9 and TRBJ2-1; 12 nucleotides align to TRBD2. Germline-derived CDR1 and CDR2 are SGDLS and YYNGEE. Germline trimming cut 5 bases from V and 7 bases from J; bases unmatched to any gene: 13. The CDR3 has 17 amino acids. CDR3 nucleotide sequence: TGTGCCAGCAGTACCGGGTCTAGCGGGAGGGCCGTGAATGAGCAGTTCTTC. Protein: CASSTGSSGRAVNEQFF.

This chain links TRBV6-5 with TRBJ2-5; weak D call: TRBD1 (5 bases). CDR1 MNHEY and CDR2 SVGAGI come from the germline V gene. This CDR3 is 13 amino acids long. V was clipped by 6 bases and J by 5 bases, with 13 bases between them. The CDR3 here is CASRPAGRETQYF. The CDR3 bases are TGTGCCAGCAGGCCGGCAGGGCGGGAGACCCAGTACTTC.

The CDR3 is CASSGGRTYNEQFF. In DNA form, the CDR3 reads TGTGCCAGCAGTGGAGGCCGAACCTACAATGAGCAGTTCTTC. The V call is TRBV28, the J call TRBJ2-1, with D possibly being TRBD2 (5 bases). The CDR3 sequence is 14 residues long. V lost 5 bases and J lost 2, with 10 bases in between. Germline values: CDR1 MDHEN, CDR2 SYDVKM.

This clone was counted a single time. The CDR3 DNA follows: TGTGCCAGCAGCCAGAAGGACAGCTCCAATCAGCCCCAGCATTTT. Its protein is CASSQKDSSNQPQHF. The V call is TRBV4-2, the J call TRBJ1-5, with a weak D call TRBD1 (6 bases). V dropped 3 bases and J dropped 3 bases, with 12 bases sitting between them. Germline CDR1 and CDR2: LGHNA and YNFKEQ. This CDR3 spans 15 amino acids.

This chain uses TRBV28 with TRBJ2-1, with 8 bases matching TRBD2. The CDR3 is made up of 15 amino acids. With V trimmed by 7 bases and J by 6 bases, 11 bases remained unmatched. Germline V lookup: CDR1 MDHEN, CDR2 SYDVKM. CDR3 loop: CASTLLGLAGNEQFF. CDR3 coding DNA: TGTGCCAGCACCCTTCTCGGGCTAGCGGGCAATGAGCAGTTCTTC.

The genes are TRBV28 and TRBJ1-5; TRBD1 matches at 7 bases. CDR3 size: 17 residues. Germline CDR1 reads MDHEN; CDR2 reads SYDVKM. Germline trimming cut 7 bases from V and 7 bases from J; bases unmatched to any gene: 19. As DNA, the CDR3 is TGTGCCAGCACCTTCCCTCCCGCTTACAGGGGTGAGCAGCCCCAGCATTTT. The encoded protein is CASTFPPAYRGEQPQHF. The full variable domain, its missing parts supplied by reference TRBV28 and TRBJ1-5, is DVKVTQSSRYLVKRTGEKVFLECVQDMDHENMFWYRQDPGLGLRLIYFSYDVKMKEKGDIPEGYSVSREKKERFSLILESASTNQTSMYLCASTFPPAYRGEQPQHFGDGTRLSIL.

V is TRBV5-1 and J is TRBJ2-2; tentative D call: TRBD1 (5 bases). CDR3 length: 15 residues. The V gene's germline CDR1 is SGHRS and CDR2 YFSETQ. V shed 0 bases and J shed 1 base, with 7 bases lying between them. CDR3 loop: CASSLVGVNTGELFF. DNA of the CDR3: TGCGCCAGCAGCTTGGTAGGGGTGAACACCGGGGAGCTGTTTTTT.

This chain connects TRBV9 to TRBJ2-3, with TRBD2 matching over 11 bases. Trimming cost V 0 bases and J 6 bases; bases outside gene matches: 9. This CDR3 region has 17 residues. The V gene's germline CDR1 is SGDLS and CDR2 YYNGEE. The DNA for the CDR3 is TGTGCCAGCAGCGTAGGTCAAGGGGGGACTAGCGGCGATACGCAGTATTTT. Encoded protein: CASSVGQGGTSGDTQYF.

The chain recombines TRBV5-4 with TRBJ2-1, with TRBD2 matching 10 bases. Looked up from germline, CDR1 is SGHNT and CDR2 is YYREEE (reference sequence). This CDR3 spans 16 amino acids. V lost 4 bases to trimming and J lost 5 bases; unmatched junction nucleotides: 9. The CDR3 DNA reads as TGTGCCAGCAGCCATTTAGCGGGAGGCTGGAACAATGAGCAGTTCTTC. This encodes CASSHLAGGWNNEQFF.

The CDR3 spells CASSPDSASYEQYF. DNA for the CDR3: TGCGCCAGCAGCCCGGACAGTGCCTCCTACGAGCAGTACTTC. The V and J genes are TRBV5-1 and TRBJ2-7, with a possible D match to TRBD1 (6 bases). V shed 4 bases and J shed 0 bases, with 11 bases lying between them. The germline gives CDR1 SGHRS, CDR2 YFSETQ. The CDR3 contains 14 residues.

This CDR3 reads CASSYSHGDRAYGYTF. Written as DNA, the CDR3 is TGTGCCAGCAGTTACTCGCACGGCGACAGGGCCTATGGCTACACCTTC. This chain uses TRBV6-5 with TRBJ1-2; 7 bases align to TRBD1. The V and J ends lost 0 bases and 4 bases, in that order; junction bases with no gene match: 8. Germline CDR1 reads MNHEY; CDR2 reads SVGAGI. This CDR3 has 16 residues.

The chain is built from TRBV5-1 and TRBJ1-1, with D possibly being TRBD1 (5 bases). Germline CDR1 and CDR2: SGHRS and YFSETQ. CDR3 length: 16 residues. V was shortened by 4 bases and J by 2 bases, with 18 bases between the two germline ends. The CDR3 here is CASSPLAGHQNTEAFF. The DNA of the CDR3 is TGCGCCAGCAGCCCGCTCGCAGGGCACCAAAACACTGAAGCTTTCTTT.

The rearrangement joins TRBV5-4 to TRBJ2-7; 8 positions match TRBD2. There are 14 residues in the CDR3. Germline V CDR1 and CDR2: SGHNT, YYREEE (reference sequence). V trimming: 3 bases; J trimming: 2 bases; junction bases outside the gene matches: 4. CDR3 nucleotides: TGTGCCAGCAGCTCACTAGCGGCCCCCTACGAGCAGTACTTC. Residues: CASSSLAAPYEQYF.

The CDR3 DNA reads as TGTGCCAGCAGCTTACAGGGGAATAGCAATCAGCCCCAGCATTTT. It translates to CASSLQGNSNQPQHF. This chain joins TRBV6-5 and TRBJ1-5; 7 nucleotides align to TRBD1. The germline gives CDR1 MNHEY, CDR2 SVGAGI. V was pared by 6 bases and J by 0 bases, with 5 bases of the junction left unmatched. This CDR3 contains 15 residues.

The chain is built from TRBV18 and TRBJ2-1; TRBD2 might be the D (6 bases). CDR3 size: 17 residues. V lost 0 bases and J lost 8, with 20 bases in between. CDR1 and CDR2 from the germline V gene are KGHSH and LQKENI. As DNA, the CDR3 is TGTGCCAGCTCACCACCGTATGGGACTGGGAACCCCGATGAGCAGTTCTTC. Translating it yields CASSPPYGTGNPDEQFF.

This chain connects TRBV6-5 to TRBJ1-3; 8 bases are shared with TRBD1. The CDR3 has 16 amino acids. In germline, CDR1 is MNHEY, CDR2 SVGAGI. Germline trimming cut 4 bases from V and 2 bases from J; bases unmatched to any gene: 7. CDR3: CASSSADRVAGNTIYF. As DNA, the CDR3 is TGTGCCAGCAGTTCCGCGGACAGGGTGGCTGGAAACACCATATATTTT.

J is TRBJ1-1 and V is TRBV13; 10 nucleotides match TRBD1. V dropped 5 bases and J dropped 1; count of bases not matched to a gene: 4. This CDR3 spans 15 amino acids. Germline V gene data show CDR1 as PRHDT and CDR2 as FYEKMQ (reference sequence). The CDR3 nucleotides read TGTGCCAGCAGCACGGGGGACAGGGGGAACACTGAAGCTTTCTTT. Protein sequence: CASSTGDRGNTEAFF.

J is TRBJ2-1 and V is TRBV24-1; possible D gene TRBD1, 6 bases. Germline lookup yields CDR1 KGHDR and CDR2 SFDVKD. CDR3 size: 13 residues. Trimming cost V 7 bases and J 8 bases, with 14 bases left between them. The DNA of the CDR3 is TGTGCCACCAGCCGGCAGGGGCAACATGAGCAGTTCTTC. It encodes CATSRQGQHEQFF.

This chain joins TRBV7-6 and TRBJ2-1; D is possibly TRBD2 (5 bases). The CDR3 contains 16 residues. Trimming left V 5 bases short and J 0 bases short, with 14 bases between. CDR1 and CDR2 from the germline V gene are SGHVS and FNYEAQ. CDR3 residues: CASSLQADVSYNEQFF. DNA of the CDR3: TGTGCCAGCAGCCTTCAAGCGGACGTCTCCTACAATGAGCAGTTCTTC.

This clone turned up a few times. V is TRBV28 and J is TRBJ1-4; a weak D match, TRBD1 (6 bases). CDR3 size: 14 residues. Germline V CDR1 and CDR2: MDHEN, SYDVKM. The V end lost 5 bases, the J end lost 4 bases, and 11 bases lay between the germline ends. As DNA, the CDR3 is TGTGCCAGCAGTGTCCCAGGGGATAATGAAAAACTGTTTTTT. It translates to CASSVPGDNEKLFF.

The chain joins TRBV28 to TRBJ1-5, with a tentative D call TRBD1 (6 bases). V was cut by 7 bases and J by 9 bases, with 19 bases left in between. This CDR3 comprises 14 residues. Germline CDR1 reads MDHEN; CDR2 reads SYDVKM. The DNA for the CDR3 is TGTGCCAGCAATGGGGGGGCGCCTAACGTGCCCCAGCATTTT. Its protein is CASNGGAPNVPQHF. The full variable domain, completed using reference TRBV28 and TRBJ1-5, is DVKVTQSSRYLVKRTGEKVFLECVQDMDHENMFWYRQDPGLGLRLIYFSYDVKMKEKGDIPEGYSVSREKKERFSLILESASTNQTSMYLCASNGGAPNVPQHFGDGTRLSIL.

This rearrangement joins TRBV28 to TRBJ1-3; weak D call: TRBD1 (5 bases). V was trimmed by 3 bases and J by 0 bases, leaving 12 bases between them. Germline V gene data show CDR1 as MDHEN and CDR2 as SYDVKM. This CDR3 is 16 amino acids long. The CDR3 is CASSLLQVFSGNTIYF. CDR3 sequence (DNA): TGTGCCAGCAGTTTGCTACAGGTCTTCTCTGGAAACACCATATATTTT.

This clone appeared a few times. The chain combines TRBV6-5 with TRBJ1-6; D is possibly TRBD1 (6 bases). The CDR3 spans 15 residues. Trimming removed 10 bases at V and 8 bases at J, with 21 bases between. CDR1 and CDR2 from the germline V gene are MNHEY and SVGAGI. CDR3 loop: CATNPAAGVDSPLHF. The CDR3, as DNA: TGTGCCACAAATCCAGCGGCAGGGGTGGATTCACCCCTCCACTTT.

This rearrangement joins TRBV28 to TRBJ1-3, with 7 bases fitting TRBD1. The germline CDR1 and CDR2 sequences are MDHEN and SYDVKM. J gave up 2 bases and V 4 bases, and 2 bases lay outside the gene matches. The CDR3 loop spans 14 amino acids. The CDR3 reads CASSWDRAGNTIYF. DNA for the CDR3: TGTGCCAGCAGTTGGGACAGAGCTGGAAACACCATATATTTT.

V is TRBV5-4 and J is TRBJ2-2; D might be TRBD2 (5 bases). With 3 bases removed from V and 6 bases from J, the gap between germline ends came to 15 bases. Germline lookup yields CDR1 SGHNT and CDR2 YYREEE (reference sequence). The CDR3 is 15 amino acids. CDR3 sequence reads: CASSSRTPRAGELFF. CDR3 nucleotides: TGTGCCAGCAGCTCCCGGACTCCCCGCGCCGGGGAGCTGTTTTTT. The complete variable domain, with remaining parts taken from reference TRBV5-4 and TRBJ2-2, reads ETGVTQSPTHLIKTRGQQVTLRCSSQSGHNTVSWYQQALGQGPQFIFQYYREEENGRGNFPPRFSGLQFPNYSSELNVNALELDDSALYLCASSSRTPRAGELFFGEGSRLTVL.